These 6 T cell receptor beta chains originate from one sample sequenced in a study of T cell repertoires in ileal Crohn's disease. TCRdb keeps only in-frame clones here, not all; method: immunoSEQ multiplex PCR. The sample records roughly 13,000 clones, just under 80% being singletons. The sequenced sample consisted of ileal tissue. These receptors were collected from an adult with Crohn's disease.

The rearrangement links TRBV29-1 to TRBJ2-7, with D tentatively TRBD2 (5 bases). Per germline, CDR1 SQVTM and CDR2 ANQGSEA. V was cut by 1 base and J by 4 bases, with 8 bases left in between. This CDR3 region has 12 residues. CDR3 nucleotide sequence: TGCAGCGTTGAAGTTTCGGGGTACGAGCAGTACTTC. Translating it yields CSVEVSGYEQYF.

The rearrangement links TRBV5-1 to TRBJ1-2; TRBD1 aligns across 8 bases. Unmatched junction bases numbered 7, after V lost 4 bases and J lost 8 bases. Germline V gene lookup returns CDR1 SGHRS and CDR2 YFSETQ. The CDR3 has 13 residues. The CDR3: CASSQDRVEGYTF. CDR3 bases: TGCGCCAGCAGCCAGGACAGGGTGGAGGGCTACACCTTC.

This clone showed up just a few times. The V and J genes are TRBV7-9 and TRBJ2-3; 10 nucleotides match TRBD1. After removal of 4 bases from V and 1 base from J, the junction contained 2 bases not matched to a gene. CDR3 length equals 15 residues. Germline V gene lookup returns CDR1 SEHNR and CDR2 FQNEAQ (reference sequence). CDR3 region: CASSSTGGRTDTQYF. Written as DNA, the CDR3 is TGTGCCAGCAGCTCGACAGGGGGCCGCACAGATACGCAGTATTTT. Looking up the rest from reference TRBV7-9 and TRBJ2-3 gives the full variable domain: DTGVSQNPRHKITKRGQNVTFRCDPISEHNRLYWYRQTLGQGPEFLTYFQNEAQLEKSRLLSDRFSAERPKGSFSTLEIQRTEQGDSAMYLCASSSTGGRTDTQYFGPGTRLTVL.

The chain has TRBV10-1 and TRBJ1-5; TRBD1 aligns across 9 bases. CDR3 length: 15 amino acids. The junction had 7 bases not matched to a gene; V was cut back by 6 bases and J by 4 bases. From germline, CDR1 is WNHNN and CDR2 SYGVQD (reference sequence). CDR3 coding DNA: TGCGCCAGCAGGGCCGGGACAGGGTTTAATCAGCCCCAGCATTTT. This codes for CASRAGTGFNQPQHF.

The rearrangement links TRBV7-2 to TRBJ1-5, with TRBD1 matching 7 bases. CDR3 length: 13 amino acids. Per the germline V gene, CDR1 is SGHTA and CDR2 is FQGNSA. V was pared by 6 bases and J by 6 bases, with 5 bases of the junction left unmatched. The chain's CDR3 is CASSDRASQPQHF. The CDR3 DNA follows: TGTGCCAGCAGTGACAGGGCCAGTCAGCCCCAGCATTTT.

The chain is built from TRBV7-2 and TRBJ2-5; D uncertain. V lost 5 bases and J 5 bases, leaving 12 bases between the germline ends. Germline values: CDR1 SGHTA, CDR2 FQGNSA. The CDR3 totals 13 residues. The CDR3 DNA reads TGTGCCAGCAGCAGATTCGACACCGAGACCCAGTACTTC. Encoded protein: CASSRFDTETQYF.